A selection of T cell receptor beta chains follows, all from one sample in a study of CD8+ T cells in alopecia areata. Sequencing was performed with immunoSEQ multiplex PCR; in TCRdb, only in-frame clones are kept and a portion is missing. The repertoire holds approximately 180,000 clones, with 64% as singletons. Specimen: CD4+ T cells sorted from blood, collected at approximately week 49, from a patient treated with tofacitinib. These receptors all stem from a human donor with alopecia areata. The CDR3 runs from the conserved cysteine through the conserved F or W. Fields, in order: D gene, V gene, J gene, CDR3 protein. A D gene is named only where the DNA matches it firmly.

NA	TRBV12-2	TRBJ1-5	CASRSNQPQHF
NA	TRBV4-3	TRBJ1-1	CASSLGGWGDTEAFF
NA	TRBV4-3	TRBJ1-6	CASSQGEPGSPLHF
TRBD1	TRBV29-1	TRBJ2-3	CSVAPGGATDTQYF
NA	TRBV5-4	TRBJ2-3	CASSPWGGTDTQYF
NA	TRBV29-1	TRBJ1-5	CRPKWGGNQPQHF
NA	TRBV29-1	TRBJ1-1	CSGLSGTKNTEAFF
NA	TRBV18	TRBJ1-5	CASSLQGPPNQPQHF
NA	TRBV29-1	TRBJ1-5	CSVGGDGNQPQHF
TRBD1	TRBV7-2	TRBJ1-2	CASSHNTGVSGYTF
NA	TRBV5-6	TRBJ2-3	CASSLAGTRTDTQYF
NA	TRBV7-8	TRBJ2-1	CASSLGSIGSYNEQFF
NA	TRBV29-1	TRBJ2-1	CSAGTGQRNEQFF
NA	TRBV7-2	TRBJ2-5	CASSLGPQETQYF
TRBD1	TRBV7-9	TRBJ2-3	CASSLGQGAMRDTQYF
NA	TRBV10-3	TRBJ2-7	CAIKDSSYEQYF
NA	TRBV27	TRBJ2-5	CASSSGFRGQETQYF
NA	TRBV1	TRBJ1-6	CTSSQDRPGNGLSPLHF
NA	TRBV7-2	TRBJ2-7	CASSHTRDKLEQYF
NA	TRBV27	TRBJ2-2	CASSDTTWRRELFF
TRBD1	TRBV5-1	TRBJ1-1	CASSTPGQGTEAFF
TRBD1	TRBV19	TRBJ2-2	CASSIPQGAGELFF
TRBD1	TRBV25-1	TRBJ2-3	CASSYRSRGSTDTQYF
NA	TRBV5-1	TRBJ1-2	CASRTEDPARPTF
TRBD2	TRBV4-1	TRBJ2-1	CASSVRTSGGALNEQFF
NA	TRBV2	TRBJ1-1	CASSKGVAEAFF
NA	TRBV4-3	TRBJ2-7	CASSQDLGYEQYF
NA	TRBV7-8	TRBJ2-5	CASSLKETQYF
TRBD1	TRBV30	TRBJ1-2	CAWTTMDREEVLGYTF
NA	TRBV25-1	TRBJ1-2	CASSEAGDGYTF
NA	TRBV14	TRBJ2-7	CASSQDRIEQYF
TRBD1	TRBV25-1	TRBJ2-7	CASSVKDRAYEQYF
NA	TRBV29-1	TRBJ1-1	CSVAAVGFMNTEAFF